Presented here are 9 T cell receptor beta chains from one specimen sequenced in a study of cytomegalovirus exposure and HLA in healthy donors. PCR involved 60 Vbeta and 13 Jbeta primers. The repertoire was sequenced with immunoSEQ multiplex PCR; TCRdb's copy has only in-frame clones and lacks some. The sample consists of around 190,000 clones, roughly 79% of them appearing once. The sample consisted of PBMCs. All receptors derive from a man aged 25-45 years in good health and CMV-seronegative.

The V and J genes are TRBV2 and TRBJ2-3, with D tentatively TRBD2 (5 bases). Trimming removed 8 bases from V and 5 bases from J, with 11 bases in between. This CDR3 region has 12 residues. Germline V lookup: CDR1 SNHLY, CDR2 FYNNEI. CDR3 residues: CASPRSGDTQYF. The CDR3 DNA reads TGTGCCAGCCCTCGGAGCGGAGATACGCAGTATTTT.

This clone has a handful of counts. The chain joins TRBV2 to TRBJ1-6, with TRBD1 matching over 8 bases. The length of the CDR3 is 14 residues. Germline V lookup: CDR1 SNHLY, CDR2 FYNNEI. J was trimmed by 10 bases and V by 6 bases; bases with no gene match: 8. In DNA, the CDR3 is TGTGCCAGCAGGGACAGGGTTGTTTGGTCACCCCTCCACTTT. Amino acid sequence: CASRDRVVWSPLHF.

This clone has just a few counts. The chain is built from TRBV4-2 and TRBJ1-1; 8 nucleotides match TRBD1. CDR3 length: 14 residues. J lost 1 base, V lost 4 bases, and 2 bases had no gene match. Germline V CDR1 and CDR2: LGHNA, YNFKEQ. In DNA form, the CDR3 reads TGTGCCAGCAGCCTCGACAGGGGGAACACTGAAGCTTTCTTT. Translation: CASSLDRGNTEAFF.

The chain couples TRBV28 to TRBJ1-3; 7 nucleotides match TRBD1. The CDR3 is 13 amino acids. Unmatched junction bases numbered 3, after V lost 8 bases and J lost 2 bases. Germline lookup yields CDR1 MDHEN and CDR2 SYDVKM. The CDR3 DNA reads as TGTGCCAGCCAACAGGGGACTGGAAACACCATATATTTT. Encoded protein: CASQQGTGNTIYF.

V gene TRBV28 combines with J gene TRBJ2-7; D perhaps matches TRBD2 (5 bases). The CDR3 extends over 13 amino acids. V was pared by 5 bases and J by 2 bases, with 10 bases between. Germline CDR1 reads MDHEN; CDR2 reads SYDVKM. For the CDR3, the DNA is TGTGCCAGCAGTAACCCGACTACCTACGAGCAGTACTTC. As protein: CASSNPTTYEQYF.

This chain links TRBV28 with TRBJ2-7; D unresolved. CDR1 is MDHEN, CDR2 SYDVKM, per germline. With 5 bases removed from V and 4 bases from J, the gap between germline ends came to 18 bases. The CDR3 spans 15 residues. The CDR3 is CASSPPPLPYYEQYF. CDR3 nucleotide sequence: TGTGCCAGCAGTCCTCCGCCACTCCCTTATTACGAGCAGTACTTC.

V and J are TRBV5-1 and TRBJ1-1; TRBD1 aligns across 8 bases. After removal of 6 bases from V and 1 base from J, the junction contained 5 bases not matched to a gene. This CDR3 has 14 amino acids. CDR1 SGHRS and CDR2 YFSETQ come from the germline V gene. In DNA, the CDR3 is TGCGCCAGCATCCCGACAGGGGCGAACACTGAAGCTTTCTTT. It codes for CASIPTGANTEAFF.

The chain is built from TRBV5-6 and TRBJ1-5; 9 bases agree with TRBD1. Germline-derived CDR1 and CDR2 are SGHDT and YYEEEE. J lost 6 bases, V lost 7 bases, and 11 bases had no gene match. The CDR3 runs to 15 residues. The CDR3 sequence is CASSGWDREFQPQHF. CDR3 sequence (DNA): TGTGCCAGCTCCGGATGGGACAGGGAATTTCAGCCCCAGCATTTT.

This clone has just one count. The chain couples TRBV5-6 to TRBJ1-3; D may be TRBD1 (6 bases). The CDR3 sequence is 14 residues long. V shed 2 bases and J shed 4 bases, with 10 bases lying between them. Per germline, CDR1 SGHDT and CDR2 YYEEEE. In nucleotides, the CDR3 is TGTGCCAGCAGCTTCACAGGGTCCGGAAACACCATATATTTT. It specifies CASSFTGSGNTIYF.